This is a list of T cell receptor beta chains from one sample in a study of blood T cell repertoires in COVID-19. Sequencing was performed with immunoSEQ multiplex PCR; in TCRdb, only in-frame clones are kept and a portion is missing. Of approximately 40,000 clones listed, over 75% were seen once; the top ten hold more than 30%. Sequences were obtained from peripheral blood. The receptor set was obtained from a man at least 80 years old with active or convalescent COVID-19. The CDR3 runs from the conserved cysteine through the conserved F or W. The D gene is left open where the match is weak. Clone sizes are given selectively: once, few, many, or a class where the clone is expanded.

D gene | clone size | J gene | V gene | CDR3 DNA | CDR3 protein
TRBD2 | NA | TRBJ2-3 | TRBV7-3 | TGTGCCAGCAGCTTCGGGACTAGCGGGGGAACAGATACGCAGTATTTT | CASSFGTSGGTDTQYF
NA | NA | TRBJ2-7 | TRBV30 | TGTGCCTGGAGTGTAGAGCGGGAGCAGTACTTC | CAWSVEREQYF
TRBD2 | NA | TRBJ2-1 | TRBV18 | TGTGCCAGCTCACCACCGGGACTAGACTCCTACAATGAGCAGTTCTTC | CASSPPGLDSYNEQFF
TRBD2 | NA | TRBJ2-7 | TRBV28 | TGTGCCAGCAGTTTTCCGAACCCTTCCGGGCCCCGGACTAGCGGGGGGGCTCTCGACGAGCAGTACTTC | CASSFPNPSGPRTSGGALDEQYF
NA | NA | TRBJ1-4 | TRBV27 | TGTGCCAGCAGTTTATTCGGGACTGGTAATGAAAAACTGTTTTTT | CASSLFGTGNEKLFF
TRBD2 | NA | TRBJ2-3 | TRBV28 | TGTGCCAGCAGGAAGCGGGGCCCAGAGTTAACAGATACGCAGTATTTT | CASRKRGPELTDTQYF
TRBD2 | NA | TRBJ2-7 | TRBV4-3 | TGCGCCAGCAGCCAGACTAGCGGGGAAGCCTACGAGCAGTACTTC | CASSQTSGEAYEQYF
TRBD2 | NA | TRBJ2-1 | TRBV19 | TGTGCCAGTAGTATAGACGGGAGGGCTTACAATGAGCAGTTCTTC | CASSIDGRAYNEQFF
TRBD2 | once | TRBJ2-1 | TRBV5-1 | TGCGCCAGCAGTCAAACCGGACTAGCGGGGAGCTCCTACAATGAGCAGTTCTTC | CASSQTGLAGSSYNEQFF
TRBD2 | NA | TRBJ2-3 | TRBV5-4 | TGTGCCAGCAGCTTCTGGCGGGAGGCCAGCACAGATACGCAGTATTTT | CASSFWREASTDTQYF
TRBD2 | NA | TRBJ2-3 | TRBV4-2 | TGTGCCAGCAGCCAAGGTTTCGGGGGGGCGACAGATACGCAGTATTTT | CASSQGFGGATDTQYF
NA | NA | TRBJ2-7 | TRBV30 | TGTGCCTGGAGTTTAGAGACTATTAGCGAGCAGTACTTC | CAWSLETISEQYF
TRBD1 | NA | TRBJ1-1 | TRBV29-1 | TGCAGCGTAAGACAGGGAGGCGCTGAAGCTTTCTTT | CSVRQGGAEAFF
TRBD1 | NA | TRBJ2-1 | TRBV7-9 | TGTGCCAGCAGCTCCTCAAGGACAGGGCCCATTACCTCCTACAATGAGCAGTTCTTC | CASSSSRTGPITSYNEQFF
NA | NA | TRBJ2-7 | TRBV4-1 | TGCGCCAGCAGCCAACCGGGGGACGAGCAGTACTTC | CASSQPGDEQYF
TRBD1 | NA | TRBJ1-5 | TRBV6-2/TRBV6-3 | TGTGCCAGCAGTTACTCAGGGGGCAGGTTTGATCAGCCCCAGCATTTT | CASSYSGGRFDQPQHF
NA | NA | TRBJ1-1 | TRBV24-1 | TGTGCCACCAGCGCGGGGACTCCTGAAGCTTTCTTT | CATSAGTPEAFF
TRBD2 | NA | TRBJ2-3 | TRBV27 | TGTGCCAGCAGTGCCTTTAGCGGGGGGGGTAGCACAGATACGCAGTATTTT | CASSAFSGGGSTDTQYF